Detailed here is one T cell receptor (beta chain). Its specificity is unknown. Coverage ceases 3 residues before the CDR3 finishes, and the germline J gene fills in the end. Recipients received nonmyeloablative bone marrow transplants from related graft donors, with transient mixed chimerism. Profiling relied on immunoSEQ multiplex PCR, and the TCRdb table lists in-frame clones only, not all of them. Its listing shows 15,000 or so clones. These data come from a study of Tregs in tolerant kidney transplant recipients. Overall study findings and caveats: Biological reproducibility was not directly addressed in this study. Findings come from small patient numbers and require larger validation.

The CDR3 covers 13 residues. V lost 0 bases and J 6 bases, leaving 7 bases between the germline ends. Germline CDR1 SGHRS, CDR2 YFSETQ. The sequence came from a human patient who received a combined kidney and bone marrow transplant. Some of the T cells may derive from the graft donor. The sequenced sample was CD8+ T cells from blood (PBMCs), obtained 6 months after the transplant. This chain uses TRBV5-1 with TRBJ2-1; D ambiguous. The part of the CDR3 DNA that was read is TGCGCCAGCAGCTTGGGTAGCCCCAATGAG. Translated: CASSLGSPNE. The full CDR3 sequence reads CASSLGSPNEQFF.